A selection of T cell receptor beta chains follows, all from one sample in a study of memory CD8 T cells in hepatitis C reinfection. The table came from immunoSEQ multiplex PCR; TCRdb's copy has only in-frame clones and leaves some out. The table has 35,000 to 50,000 clones, roughly 90% seen once. The sequencing input was naive CD8+ T cells sorted from blood. Receptor source: a man between 18 and 29 years old with hepatitis C virus infection. The CDR3 runs from the conserved cysteine through the conserved F or W. D genes are given only for firm matches. Clone size, where shown, is once, few, many, or a class for clones that have expanded.

V gene,clone size,D gene,J gene,CDR3 length,CDR3 protein,CDR3 DNA
TRBV7-3,.,.,TRBJ2-1,14,CASSLGGSYNEQFF,TGTGCCAGCAGCTTAGGTGGGAGCTACAATGAGCAGTTCTTC
TRBV4-1,.,.,TRBJ1-1,11,CASSQRRGAFF,TGCGCCAGCAGCCAACGCAGGGGAGCTTTCTTT
TRBV7-9,.,TRBD2,TRBJ2-1,15,CASSFLAVQRNEQFF,TGTGCCAGCAGCTTTCTAGCGGTCCAACGGAATGAGCAGTTCTTC
TRBV7-2,.,TRBD2,TRBJ2-1,17,CASSSPATSGRHNEQFF,TGTGCCAGCAGCTCGCCCGCTACTAGCGGGAGACACAATGAGCAGTTCTTC
TRBV7-9,.,TRBD2,TRBJ2-5,16,CASSPTSGAYQETQYF,TGTGCCAGCAGCCCGACTAGCGGGGCCTACCAAGAGACCCAGTACTTC
TRBV11-2,.,.,TRBJ1-2,14,CASSPGANYYGYTF,TGTGCCAGCAGCCCCGGAGCCAATTACTATGGCTACACCTTC
TRBV5-6,few,.,TRBJ1-4,18,CASSFYRDGATTNEKLFF,TGTGCCAGCAGCTTCTACAGGGACGGAGCAACAACTAATGAAAAACTGTTTTTT
TRBV29-1,.,TRBD2,TRBJ2-3,15,CSVGEGAGSTDTQYF,TGCAGCGTCGGGGAGGGTGCGGGTAGCACAGATACGCAGTATTTT
TRBV7-2,.,.,TRBJ1-2,15,CASSHGEGEYMGYTF,TGTGCCAGCAGCCATGGAGAGGGGGAATACATGGGCTACACCTTC
TRBV28,.,TRBD1,TRBJ1-6,22,CASSPHTKDREGVVLINSPLHF,TGTGCCAGCAGTCCACATACTAAAGACAGGGAAGGAGTGGTTCTGATAAATTCACCCCTCCACTTT
TRBV12-1,.,.,TRBJ2-1,16,CASSLRCGTAYNEQFF,TGTGCCAGCAGCTTAAGATGTGGTACGGCCTACAATGAGCAGTTCTTC
TRBV4-1,.,.,TRBJ1-1,15,CASSPLGTQNTEAFF,TGCGCCAGCAGCCCCCTGGGGACTCAGAACACTGAAGCTTTCTTT
TRBV4-1,once,.,TRBJ1-2,15,CASSQVFSQNYGYTF,TGCGCCAGCAGCCAAGTATTCTCACAGAACTATGGCTACACCTTC
TRBV6-1,few,.,TRBJ2-5,15,CASSEGAGGQETQYF,TGTGCCAGCAGTGAAGGTGCAGGGGGGCAAGAGACCCAGTACTTC
TRBV5-1,.,TRBD2,TRBJ2-5,19,CASSLDLGSVAGTRETQYF,TGCGCCAGCAGCTTAGATTTAGGTAGCGTAGCGGGGACGCGGGAGACCCAGTACTTC
TRBV28,.,TRBD1,TRBJ2-7,15,CASSFLDRATYEQYF,TGTGCCAGCAGTTTTCTGGACAGGGCCACCTACGAGCAGTACTTC
TRBV9,.,.,TRBJ1-2,14,CASSVAGGDYGYTF,TGTGCCAGCAGCGTAGCAGGAGGGGACTATGGCTACACCTTC
TRBV9,.,TRBD2,TRBJ2-1,17,CASSPTGGTTPYNEQFF,TGTGCCAGCAGCCCAACGGGCGGGACTACACCATACAATGAGCAGTTCTTC
TRBV28,.,.,TRBJ1-2,14,CASSPGAGVVGYTF,TGTGCCAGCAGTCCCGGGGCAGGGGTGGTAGGCTACACCTTC
TRBV9,.,.,TRBJ2-5,15,CASSSRGSEQETQYF,TGTGCCAGCAGCTCCCGGGGTAGCGAACAAGAGACCCAGTACTTC
TRBV11-2,.,TRBD1,TRBJ1-2,14,CASSPGQGGYGYTF,TGTGCCAGCAGCCCGGGACAGGGAGGCTATGGCTACACCTTC
TRBV29-1,.,TRBD2,TRBJ2-2,14,CSAAGTSVTGELFF,TGCAGCGCTGCCGGGACTAGCGTCACCGGGGAGCTGTTTTTT
TRBV7-3,.,TRBD2,TRBJ2-1,15,CASSELAGAYNEQFF,TGTGCCAGCAGCGAACTAGCGGGAGCGTACAATGAGCAGTTCTTC
TRBV19,.,.,TRBJ2-3,14,CASSIWWSTDTQYF,TGTGCCAGTAGTATATGGTGGAGTACAGATACGCAGTATTTT
TRBV6-5,once,TRBD1,TRBJ1-5,14,CASSYTGGGQPQHF,TGTGCCAGCAGTTATACAGGGGGGGGTCAGCCCCAGCATTTT
TRBV5-1,.,.,TRBJ2-1,16,CASSLAVAGLNNEQFF,TGCGCCAGCAGCTTGGCCGTTGCGGGATTAAATAATGAGCAGTTCTTC
TRBV7-6,.,TRBD2,TRBJ2-2,15,CASSPGGGNTGELFF,TGTGCCAGCAGCCCCGGGGGGGGGAACACCGGGGAGCTGTTTTTT
TRBV6-4,.,.,TRBJ2-3,13,CASSGGSTDTQYF,TGTGCCAGCAGTGGCGGGAGCACAGATACGCAGTATTTT
TRBV21-1,.,.,TRBJ2-7,16,CASSGHVVAGVGEQYF,TGTGCCAGCAGCGGCCATGTCGTAGCGGGAGTCGGCGAGCAGTACTTC
TRBV9,.,TRBD1,TRBJ2-7,15,CASSVGQGVPYEQYF,TGTGCCAGCAGCGTAGGACAGGGGGTTCCCTACGAGCAGTACTTC
TRBV7-2,.,.,TRBJ2-3,12,CASSSLTDTQYF,TGTGCCAGCAGCTCCCTCACAGATACGCAGTATTTT
TRBV4-1,.,.,TRBJ2-2,16,CASSLIVQGDTGELFF,TGCGCCAGCAGCTTAATTGTACAGGGAGACACCGGGGAGCTGTTTTTT
TRBV15,.,TRBD2,TRBJ2-7,18,CATSRDGSVAGESYEQYF,TGTGCCACCAGCAGAGATGGTTCGGTGGCGGGAGAGTCCTACGAGCAGTACTTC
TRBV10-1,.,TRBD1,TRBJ1-5,17,CASSEWTGTPGNQPQHF,TGCGCCAGCAGTGAGTGGACAGGGACCCCTGGCAATCAGCCCCAGCATTTT
TRBV28,few,TRBD1,TRBJ2-7,15,CASSHRDRGTYEQYF,TGTGCCAGCAGTCACAGGGACAGGGGAACCTACGAGCAGTACTTC
TRBV2,.,TRBD1,TRBJ1-2,16,CASSEEGAVANYGYTF,TGTGCCAGCAGTGAAGAGGGGGCGGTAGCTAACTATGGCTACACCTTC
TRBV28,.,.,TRBJ2-3,16,CASSLGASDSTDTQYF,TGTGCCAGCAGTTTGGGAGCTAGCGATAGCACAGATACGCAGTATTTT
TRBV5-1,.,TRBD1,TRBJ1-1,16,CASSFDRGPDDTEAFF,TGCGCCAGCAGCTTTGACAGGGGACCGGACGACACTGAAGCTTTCTTT
TRBV6-1,.,.,TRBJ1-1,17,CASSAPAHRLDSIEAFF,TGTGCCAGCAGTGCCCCCGCGCACAGGTTAGACTCAATTGAAGCTTTCTTT
TRBV5-6,.,TRBD1,TRBJ1-2,15,CASSPDRGHPHGYTF,TGTGCCAGCAGCCCCGACAGGGGTCACCCTCATGGCTACACCTTC
TRBV28,.,.,TRBJ1-2,14,CASLASGFVYGYTF,TGTGCCAGCTTAGCTTCTGGGTTCGTCTATGGCTACACCTTC
TRBV4-1,.,.,TRBJ2-7,17,CASSRNIAVLIPYEQYF,TGCGCCAGCAGCCGCAACATAGCGGTCCTTATCCCCTACGAGCAGTACTTC